Listed here are 11 T cell receptor beta chains from one sample, sequenced in a study of breast tumors, draining lymph nodes, adjacent tissues. MiXCR, applied by TCRdb to the multiplex PCR reads, yields one record per CDR3 protein. Seen here are around 130,000 distinct CDR3 sequences, just under 20% observed once, and the top ten hold approximately 3.5%. Samples came from axillary lymph nodes draining the breast cancer. The sample comprised axillary lymph node tissue. The receptors shown here come from a female donor with breast cancer. Some clones in this sample may be carry-over from other donors' samples.

This clonotype showed up many times. V usage is TRBV2 and J usage is TRBJ2-5; 8 positions match TRBD2. Unmatched junction bases numbered 6, after V lost 5 bases and J lost 4 bases. This CDR3 spans 14 amino acids. The V gene's germline CDR1 is SNHLY and CDR2 FYNNEI. The CDR3 DNA follows: TGTGCCAGCAGTAAGGGACTAGAGGGAGAGACCCAGTACTTC. Amino acids: CASSKGLEGETQYF.

This clonotype was observed at least ten times. This sequence joins TRBV20-1 and TRBJ2-1, with 8 bases identical to TRBD2. Per germline, CDR1 DFQATT and CDR2 SNEGSKA (reference sequence). CDR3 length: 14 amino acids. After removal of 5 bases from V and 4 bases from J, the junction contained 7 bases not matched to a gene. The CDR3 is CSALGPGGYNEQFF. CDR3 nucleotide sequence: TGCAGTGCTTTGGGACCGGGAGGGTACAATGAGCAGTTCTTC.

This clonotype has a count of ten or more. The rearrangement links TRBV13 to TRBJ2-5; 13 bases are a match to TRBD2. After removal of 5 bases from V and 5 bases from J, the junction contained 11 bases not matched to a gene. There are 17 residues in the CDR3. Germline assignment: CDR1 PRHDT and CDR2 FYEKMQ (reference sequence). CDR3: CASSRRTSGGARETQYF. CDR3 nucleotide sequence: TGTGCCAGCAGCCGACGAACTAGCGGGGGGGCACGGGAGACCCAGTACTTC.

This clonotype was seen a handful of times. This chain joins TRBV6-5 and TRBJ2-2; D remains unclear. This CDR3 spans 17 amino acids. V was clipped by 5 bases and J by 2 bases, with 18 bases between them. Germline-derived CDR1 and CDR2 are MNHEY and SVGAGI. The DNA of the CDR3 is TGTGCCAGCAGTCCCCGGCCACTTAGGTTCAACACCGGGGAGCTGTTTTTT. Its protein is CASSPRPLRFNTGELFF.

The sample holds a few counts of this clonotype. The rearrangement uses TRBV28 and TRBJ2-3, with D tentatively TRBD1 or TRBD2 (6 bases each). Trimming took 6 bases from V and 2 from J, leaving 15 bases between them. Germline lookup yields CDR1 MDHEN and CDR2 SYDVKM. The CDR3 is 15 amino acids. The CDR3 DNA follows: TGTGCCAGCAGCCGCAGGGCGGGACACACAGATACGCAGTATTTT. Protein sequence: CASSRRAGHTDTQYF. Using reference TRBV28 and TRBJ2-3 for the parts outside the CDR3, the full variable domain is DVKVTQSSRYLVKRTGEKVFLECVQDMDHENMFWYRQDPGLGLRLIYFSYDVKMKEKGDIPEGYSVSREKKERFSLILESASTNQTSMYLCASSRRAGHTDTQYFGPGTRLTVL.

Note on this clonotype: Given a much more abundant clone one base away, this may be a read error. The J gene is TRBJ1-6, the V gene TRBV27; D might be TRBD1 (5 bases). There are 16 residues in the CDR3. The germline gives CDR1 MNHEY, CDR2 SMNVEV (reference sequence). Trimming removed 8 bases from V and 6 bases from J, with 20 bases in between. The CDR3 region has the DNA TGTGCCAGCGGCCGGGACGGATTTGTCTGTAATTCACCCCTCCACTTT. Protein sequence: CASGRDGFVCNSPLHF.

This clonotype was counted ten times or more. The CDR3, as DNA: TGTGCCAGCAGTAGCGGGTCTACAGTTGTTGAGCAGTTCTTC. The encoded protein is CASSSGSTVVEQFF. The V and J genes are TRBV9 and TRBJ2-1; 7 nucleotides agree with TRBD2. The trim removed 5 bases at V and 9 bases at J, leaving 11 bases unmatched. Germline assignment: CDR1 SGDLS and CDR2 YYNGEE. The length of the CDR3 is 14 residues.

Ten or more counts support this clonotype. The chain carries TRBV7-8 and TRBJ1-4; D ambiguous. This CDR3 spans 14 amino acids. The ends were cut back, 1 base at V and 2 bases at J, with 5 bases in the middle. Per the germline V gene, CDR1 is SGHVS and CDR2 is FQNEAQ. The CDR3, as DNA: TGTGCCAGCAGCTTAGTCGAGACTAATGAAAAACTGTTTTTT. Amino acids: CASSLVETNEKLFF.

This clonotype was observed at least ten times. V gene TRBV19 combines with J gene TRBJ1-2; D gene unclear. CDR3 size: 15 residues. The germline V gene has CDR1 LNHDA and CDR2 SQIVND (reference sequence). V was clipped by 1 base and J by 6 bases, with 15 bases between them. Written as DNA, the CDR3 is TGTGCCAGTAGTATAGTCGGGAAATCGATCCATGGCTACACCTTC. This sequence encodes CASSIVGKSIHGYTF.

The rearrangement joins TRBV2 to TRBJ1-1; D perhaps matches TRBD1 (5 bases). V was pared by 7 bases and J by 0 bases, with 12 bases between. This CDR3 spans 14 amino acids. Looked up from germline, CDR1 is SNHLY and CDR2 is FYNNEI. This CDR3 is CASTGFALNTEAFF. The CDR3 DNA reads as TGTGCCAGCACAGGGTTTGCGTTGAACACTGAAGCTTTCTTT.

Concerning this clonotype: One end of the junction does not line up with germline, which may come from a read error. The V gene is TRBV30, the J gene TRBJ2-7, with D possibly called TRBD1 or TRBD2 (5 bases each). This CDR3 contains 15 residues. Germline V gene data show CDR1 as GTSNPN and CDR2 as SVGIG (reference sequence). DNA for the CDR3: TGTGCCTGGAGCGCCTCAAGGGGACCCTTATCCGAGCAGCACTTC. Translation: CAWSASRGPLSEQHF.